This T cell receptor (beta chain) was obtained from a study of shared T cell receptors in the human thymus. The repertoire was sequenced with immunoSEQ multiplex PCR; TCRdb's copy has only in-frame clones and lacks some. This repertoire shows roughly 710,000 clones, 80% to 90% found once; its top ten account for roughly 0.01%. The J segment lost 5 bases and the V segment lost 6 bases, leaving 21 bases of the junction unmatched. Germline CDR1 and CDR2: SQVTM and ANQGSEA. This CDR3 region has 18 residues. The sample was also linked to a second study, of human thymus T cells. Per that paper: Donor material was obtained from healthy Finnish infants undergoing corrective surgery for congenital heart defects. Thymus specimens were resections from corrective heart surgery. Thymic and blood repertoires seemed to favor certain V and J genes. Unrelated people showed highly overlapping thymic repertoires, related research reported.

Sample: thymocytes. The rearrangement links TRBV29-1 to TRBJ1-2; the match to TRBD1 covers 10 bases. The source is a girl under three years old with a congenital heart defect. The CDR3 nucleotides read TGCAGCGTCCTACCGGACCGGGACAGGGGATCTACGGGATATGGCTACACCTTC. It specifies CSVLPDRDRGSTGYGYTF.